This T cell receptor beta chain was found in a study of beta chain features in type 1 diabetes. The CDR3 runs to 14 residues. Germline V gene data show CDR1 as LNHNV and CDR2 as YYDKDF (reference sequence). The V gene end was trimmed by 2 bases and the J gene end by 10 bases; junction bases not matched to a gene: 10. This clone was detected a few times. Its antigen is not identified. Expressed TCRB transcripts were sequenced, since all the RNA that had been isolated was reverse transcribed. Sequenced naive, central memory and regulatory T cell samples produced an average of approximately 3.8 million reads. Using immunoSEQ multiplex PCR, the repertoire was profiled, and TCRdb retains in-frame clones only, with some absent. This table holds 860,000 or so clones, 17% found once. Study conclusions and caveats: The question left open here concerned HLA type influencing TCRB rearrangement.

This clonotype originated in a woman aged 18 to 35 in good health. The sequenced material came from naive CD4+ T cells from blood. This chain joins TRBV15 and TRBJ1-2, with 7 bases matching TRBD1. The CDR3 DNA is TGTGCCACCAGCAGAAAAGGGACAGCCCGAGACTACACCTTC. This gives the protein CATSRKGTARDYTF.